This T cell receptor (beta chain) originates from a study of T cell repertoires in cytomegalovirus infection. As for the study in general: Both a matching HLA type and CMV infection were indicated by public TCR beta signatures. Study outcomes and limitations: Carriage of CMV together with the relevant HLA was identifiable through cumulative public TCR beta family frequency. HLA-C-restricted, CMV-specific TCR beta clonotypes were dominant ex vivo.

In TCRdb, the reads were re-called with MiXCR into one record per CDR3 protein. The sample holds some 450,000 distinct CDR3 sequences, approximately 31% seen once. This clonotype came up a few times. The antigen is unknown. Sequencing input: PBMCs. The clonotype comes from a human donor in good health (CMV status not recorded). Some clones in this sample may be carry-over from other donors' samples.

This CDR3 reads CASSDGDRDQPQHF. The CDR3, as DNA: TGTGCCAGCAGTGACGGGGACAGGGATCAGCCCCAGCATTTT. The chain couples TRBV2 to TRBJ1-5, with TRBD1 matching over 9 bases. The CDR3 has 14 amino acids. The V gene's germline CDR1 is SNHLY and CDR2 FYNNEI. J lost 5 bases, V lost 3 bases, and 2 bases had no gene match.